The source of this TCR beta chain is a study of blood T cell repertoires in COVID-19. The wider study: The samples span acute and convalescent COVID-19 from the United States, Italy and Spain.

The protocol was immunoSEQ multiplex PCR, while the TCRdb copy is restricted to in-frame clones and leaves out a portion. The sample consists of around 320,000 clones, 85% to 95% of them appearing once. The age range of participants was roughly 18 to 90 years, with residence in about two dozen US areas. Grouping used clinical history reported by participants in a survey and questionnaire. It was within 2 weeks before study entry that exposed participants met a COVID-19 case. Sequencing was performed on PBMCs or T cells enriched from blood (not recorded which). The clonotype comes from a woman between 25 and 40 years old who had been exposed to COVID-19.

This chain's CDR3 is CASSGRTSPVGEQYF. The CDR3 nucleotides are TGTGCCAGCAGTGGTCGGACTAGTCCCGTGGGCGAGCAGTACTTC. This chain connects TRBV2 to TRBJ2-7; 7 bases fit TRBD2. Unmatched junction bases numbered 12, after V lost 4 bases and J lost 6 bases. The germline V gene encodes CDR1 SNHLY and CDR2 FYNNEI. The CDR3 is 15 residues long.